This record covers a single TCR beta chain. What it binds is not known. The assay was immunoSEQ multiplex PCR, and TCRdb's table has in-frame clones only and misses some. The data show some 170,000 clones, approximately 94% seen once. CDR1 is SNHLY and CDR2 is FYNNEI in the germline V gene. The CDR3 covers 15 residues. With 5 bases clipped from V and 0 bases from J, the junction kept 4 bases outside the gene matches. These data belong to a study of T cell responses to AZD1222 COVID-19 vaccine. The study, taken as a whole, reports: Close to half of all spike-specific TCRs reportedly target regions of the variants that are unmutated.

The chain has TRBV2 and TRBJ1-2, with 9 bases matching TRBD1. This clonotype was obtained from an adult who received the AZD1222 COVID-19 vaccine. Source: peripheral blood, taken 28 days after the second AZD1222 dose. The CDR3 nucleotides read TGTGCCAGCAGTCCACAGGGGGCGCCTAACTATGGCTACACCTTC. It yields the protein CASSPQGAPNYGYTF.